This T cell receptor (beta chain) is drawn from a study of somatic mutations in cytotoxic T cells in rheumatoid arthritis. Study-level points and caveats: Slight TRBV07 underrepresentation in rheumatoid arthritis patients went unadjusted for multiple comparisons. In rheumatoid arthritis patients, unlike healthy controls, CD8+ clonality rose with age.

In regard to this clone: What it recognizes is unknown.

Germline lookup yields CDR1 MNHEY and CDR2 SMNVEV (reference sequence). CDR3 length: 16 residues. With 0 bases removed from V and 1 base from J, the gap between germline ends came to 10 bases. Original processing methods: There were rare matches between patient CD8+ clones larger than 1% and published virus-specific TCRB sequences. Only in-frame clones appear in the TCRdb table, and some are missing; sequencing was by immunoSEQ multiplex PCR. The DNA gave D and trimming, while V, J and clone size come from that table. This table holds about 19,000 clones, 70% to 90% found once. Positively selected by magnetic beads, CD4+ and CD8+ cells were purity-checked by flow cytometry.

The sample comprised CD8+ T cells sorted from blood. V usage is TRBV27 and J usage is TRBJ1-5; D call uncertain. This clonotype was sampled from an adult with rheumatoid arthritis. CDR3: CASSLSGFYSNQPQHF. The CDR3 DNA reads as TGTGCCAGCAGTTTATCGGGGTTTTACAGCAATCAGCCCCAGCATTTT.